This TCR beta chain came from a study of tumor and adjacent non-tumor tissue in lung cancer. As to this clonotype: Its antigen is not identified.

TCRbeta libraries were built with three rounds of nested PCR, modified from ARM-PCR. TCRdb processed the multiplex PCR reads anew with MiXCR; each CDR3 protein has one entry. The sample consists of around 100,000 distinct CDR3 sequences, 65% of them appearing once. Overall study results and limits: Tumor tissue had significantly higher TCR diversity than normal lung. Top 100 clones took a larger repertoire share in normal lung.

This sample's RNA came from whole unsorted tissue. Distant lung tissue was collected more than 3 cm away from the tumor edge. The material sequenced was distant non-tumor lung tissue. The sequence was obtained from a man aged 30-40 years with non-small cell lung cancer.

CDR3 in amino acids: CASSTYSEHKQQETQYF. The CDR3 DNA sequence: TGTGCCAGCAGCACCTACTCGGAACATAAACAGCAAGAGACCCAGTACTTC. This chain connects TRBV12-3 or TRBV12-4 to TRBJ2-5, with D uncertain. CDR3 length: 17 residues. V shed 6 bases and J shed 2 bases, with 22 bases lying between them.